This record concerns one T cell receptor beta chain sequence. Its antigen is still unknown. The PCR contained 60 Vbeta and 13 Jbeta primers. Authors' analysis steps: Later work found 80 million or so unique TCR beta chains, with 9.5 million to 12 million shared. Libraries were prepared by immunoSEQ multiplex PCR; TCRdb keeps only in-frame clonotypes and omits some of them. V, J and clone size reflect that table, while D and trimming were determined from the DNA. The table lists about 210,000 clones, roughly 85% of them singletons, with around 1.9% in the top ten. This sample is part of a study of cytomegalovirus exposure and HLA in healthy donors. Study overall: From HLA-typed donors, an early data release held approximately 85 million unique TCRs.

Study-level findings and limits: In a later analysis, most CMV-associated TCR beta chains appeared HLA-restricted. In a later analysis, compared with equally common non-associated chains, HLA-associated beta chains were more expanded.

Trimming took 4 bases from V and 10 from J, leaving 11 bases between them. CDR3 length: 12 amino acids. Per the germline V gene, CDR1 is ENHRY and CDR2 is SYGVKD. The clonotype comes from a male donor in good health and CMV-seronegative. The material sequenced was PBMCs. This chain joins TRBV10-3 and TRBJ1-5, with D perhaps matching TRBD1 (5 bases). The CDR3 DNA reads TGTGCCATCAGTGTGAGGAGGGGTCCCCAGCATTTT. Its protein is CAISVRRGPQHF.